One sample yielded the 26 T cell receptor beta chains listed below, sequenced in a study of T cell responses to AZD1222 COVID-19 vaccine. Repertoires were generated with immunoSEQ multiplex PCR, while TCRdb's copy carries only in-frame clones and drops some. Of under 200,000 clones listed, 94% are singletons. Sample: peripheral blood, taken on day 0 of AZD1222 vaccination. The receptors were sampled from an adult in good health.

The chain couples TRBV5-1 to TRBJ1-2; 7 bases align to TRBD1. Germline trimming cut 5 bases from V and 3 bases from J; bases unmatched to any gene: 4. The V gene's germline CDR1 is SGHRS and CDR2 YFSETQ. There are 13 residues in the CDR3. The CDR3 sequence: CASRGTGDYGYTF. The CDR3 nucleotides are TGCGCCAGCAGAGGAACAGGGGACTATGGCTACACCTTC.

This rearrangement joins TRBV6-5 to TRBJ2-2, with D unresolved. This CDR3 contains 12 residues. Germline-derived CDR1 and CDR2 are MNHEY and SVGAGI. The V end lost 4 bases, the J end lost 6 bases, and 6 bases lay between the germline ends. The CDR3 here is CASSFYPGELFF. The CDR3 DNA is TGTGCCAGCAGTTTTTATCCCGGGGAGCTGTTTTTT.

This clone has only a few counts. The chain couples TRBV6-6 to TRBJ1-4, with D uncertain. The germline V gene encodes CDR1 MNHNY and CDR2 SVGAGI (reference sequence). V was cut by 5 bases and J by 0 bases, with 22 bases left in between. The CDR3 has 19 residues. In nucleotides, the CDR3 is TGTGCCAGCAGTCCACTCATAAACGCTCCCGTTGCAACTAATGAAAAACTGTTTTTT. Its translation: CASSPLINAPVATNEKLFF.

The V and J genes are TRBV3-1 (or the pseudogene TRBV3-2) and TRBJ1-3, with D uncertain. The CDR3 contains 16 residues. Trimming left V 0 bases short and J 0 bases short, with 9 bases between. CDR1 is LGHDT and CDR2 is YNNKEL in the germline V gene (reference sequence). The CDR3 protein is CASSQDRLFSGNTIYF. For the CDR3, the DNA is TGTGCCAGCAGCCAAGACAGGCTTTTCTCTGGAAACACCATATATTTT.

This rearrangement joins TRBV5-1 to TRBJ1-4, with D uncertain. V was shortened by 7 bases and J by 3 bases, with 19 bases between the two germline ends. CDR3 length: 16 amino acids. The V gene's germline CDR1 is SGHRS and CDR2 YFSETQ. CDR3 coding DNA: TGCGCCAGCGCCATTAAGCCGGCGGGAGCTAATGAAAAACTGTTTTTT. Protein sequence: CASAIKPAGANEKLFF.

The rearrangement joins TRBV10-3 to TRBJ2-7; the match to TRBD2 covers 11 bases. Unmatched junction bases numbered 4, after V lost 4 bases and J lost 2 bases. This CDR3 has 15 amino acids. CDR1 and CDR2 (germline): ENHRY, SYGVKD. The CDR3 sequence is CAISVGTSGTYEQYF. For the CDR3, the DNA is TGTGCCATCAGTGTCGGGACTAGCGGTACCTACGAGCAGTACTTC.

This clone was picked up a small number of times. This chain links TRBV10-3 with TRBJ2-7, with 9 bases lining up with TRBD1. Germline V CDR1 and CDR2: ENHRY, SYGVKD. Trimming took 6 bases from V and 2 from J; bases not matched to a gene: 8. The CDR3 sequence is 15 residues long. In DNA form, the CDR3 reads TGTGCCATCAGCACAAAAGGGACAGGGACCTACGAGCAGTACTTC. Protein product: CAISTKGTGTYEQYF.

The V and J genes are TRBV30 and TRBJ1-1, with 8 nucleotides matching TRBD1. From germline, CDR1 is GTSNPN and CDR2 SVGIG (reference sequence). With V trimmed by 5 bases and J by 6 bases, 5 bases remained unmatched. This CDR3 has 12 amino acids. DNA of the CDR3: TGTGCCTGGGACAGGGGATTCTCTGAAGCTTTCTTT. Its protein product is CAWDRGFSEAFF.

The CDR3 loop reads CASSFEAPGNTIYF. CDR3 DNA: TGCGCCAGCAGCTTTGAGGCGCCTGGAAACACCATATATTTT. The chain couples TRBV5-1 to TRBJ1-3; D not certain. The CDR3 runs 14 residues. Germline CDR1 is SGHRS and CDR2 is YFSETQ. The V end lost 2 bases, the J end lost 2 bases, and 8 bases lay between the germline ends. The full variable domain, completed using reference TRBV5-1 and TRBJ1-3, is KAGVTQTPRYLIKTRGQQVTLSCSPISGHRSVSWYQQTPGQGLQFLFEYFSETQRNKGNFPGRFSGRQFSNSRSEMNVSTLELGDSALYLCASSFEAPGNTIYFGEGSWLTVV.

The DNA of the CDR3 is TGTGCCAGCAGTTTACGGACAGGGAACCACGAGCAGTACTTC. The encoded protein is CASSLRTGNHEQYF. The rearrangement joins TRBV27 to TRBJ2-7, with 8 bases fitting TRBD1. The CDR3 sequence is 14 residues long. Trimming at V came to 2 bases and at J to 5 bases, leaving 5 bases not matched to a gene. The germline gives CDR1 MNHEY, CDR2 SMNVEV (reference sequence).

V and J are TRBV6-5 and TRBJ2-7; D could derive from TRBD1 or TRBD2 (5 bases each). Germline assignment: CDR1 MNHEY and CDR2 SVGAGI. The CDR3 runs 12 residues. Trimming left V 6 bases short and J 7 bases short, with 13 bases between. CDR3 amino acids: CASSLGVREQYF. CDR3 coding DNA: TGTGCCAGCAGCCTGGGGGTACGGGAGCAGTACTTC.

V gene TRBV7-9 combines with J gene TRBJ1-5; D is perhaps TRBD1 (6 bases). The CDR3 is made up of 14 amino acids. Trimming cost V 8 bases and J 2 bases, with 13 bases left between them. From germline, CDR1 is SEHNR and CDR2 FQNEAQ (reference sequence). This chain's CDR3 is CASGGTSGNQPQHF. DNA for the CDR3: TGTGCCAGCGGCGGGACAAGTGGCAATCAGCCCCAGCATTTT. The full variable domain, in which reference TRBV7-9 and TRBJ1-5 provide the parts outside the CDR3, is DTGVSQNPRHKITKRGQNVTFRCDPISEHNRLYWYRQTLGQGPEFLTYFQNEAQLEKSRLLSDRFSAERPKGSFSTLEIQRTEQGDSAMYLCASGGTSGNQPQHFGDGTRLSIL.

This clone was counted once. J is TRBJ1-1 and V is TRBV10-3, with TRBD1 as a possible D gene (5 bases). There are 12 residues in the CDR3. Trimming shortened V by 6 bases and J by 4 bases, and 9 bases separated the two germline ends. Germline loops: CDR1 ENHRY, CDR2 SYGVKD. The DNA for the CDR3 is TGTGCCATCAGCGGGACCCGCACTGAAGCTTTCTTT. Translating it yields CAISGTRTEAFF.

Only one count was recorded for this clone. The rearrangement links TRBV29-1 to TRBJ1-5, with D uncertain. The germline V and J ends were trimmed by 3 bases and 4 bases, with 7 bases remaining between them. The CDR3 is made up of 12 amino acids. CDR1 is SQVTM, CDR2 ANQGSEA, per germline. CDR3 sequence: CSVDLPNQPQHF. The CDR3 bases are TGCAGCGTTGATCTCCCAAATCAGCCCCAGCATTTT.

The chain has TRBV13 and TRBJ1-1; a weak D match, TRBD1 (5 bases). V gave up 5 bases and J gave up 2 bases, with 12 bases separating them. From germline, CDR1 is PRHDT and CDR2 FYEKMQ (reference sequence). CDR3 size: 14 residues. CDR3 coding DNA: TGTGCCAGCAGCCTCGAGACAGAAAACACTGAAGCTTTCTTT. Protein product: CASSLETENTEAFF.

The rearrangement links TRBV5-5 to TRBJ2-1; D possibly corresponds to TRBD1 (6 bases). This CDR3 is built from 15 residues. V lost 2 bases and J lost 2, with 11 bases in between. CDR1 and CDR2 (germline): SGHKS, YYEKEE (reference sequence). The CDR3 sequence: CASSLQGPPYNEQFF. The CDR3 nucleotides are TGTGCCAGCAGCTTACAGGGACCCCCCTACAATGAGCAGTTCTTC.

The chain recombines TRBV15 with TRBJ1-1; possible D gene TRBD1, 6 bases. The germline V gene encodes CDR1 LNHNV and CDR2 YYDKDF (reference sequence). Trimming took off 2 bases at V and 4 bases at J, with 14 bases between the two ends. The CDR3 loop spans 15 amino acids. The CDR3 loop reads CATSRSRGSVTEAFF. CDR3 bases: TGTGCCACCAGCAGAAGCAGGGGTTCGGTCACTGAAGCTTTCTTT.

This rearrangement joins TRBV7-2 to TRBJ2-1; possibly TRBD1 or TRBD2 for D (6 bases each). Germline assignment: CDR1 SGHTA and CDR2 FQGNSA. This CDR3 has 15 residues. Deletions cut 5 bases from V and 3 bases from J, with 14 bases between. The CDR3, as DNA: TGTGCCAGCAGCATAAAGGGGGGTCTCTACAATGAGCAGTTCTTC. Amino acids: CASSIKGGLYNEQFF.

The chain is built from TRBV5-5 and TRBJ2-7, with 8 nucleotides matching TRBD2. Germline V CDR1 and CDR2: SGHKS, YYEKEE (reference sequence). CDR3 length: 13 residues. After removal of 0 bases from V and 7 bases from J, the junction contained 3 bases not matched to a gene. The DNA of the CDR3 is TGTGCCAGCAGCTTGGCCGGGGGGGCAGAGCAGTACTTC. Protein: CASSLAGGAEQYF.

V gene TRBV7-8 combines with J gene TRBJ2-6; a weak D match, TRBD1 (5 bases). CDR3 length: 19 amino acids. The V and J ends lost 6 bases and 2 bases respectively, with 23 bases between them. Germline CDR1 is SGHVS and CDR2 is FQNEAQ. CDR3 region: CASRQVYGRAWAGANVLTF. CDR3 nucleotide sequence: TGTGCCAGCAGACAAGTCTATGGCAGGGCCTGGGCTGGGGCCAACGTCCTGACTTTC.

The chain links TRBV27 to TRBJ2-3; 12 bases line up with TRBD2. V dropped 2 bases and J dropped 5; count of bases not matched to a gene: 17. The germline CDR1 and CDR2 sequences are MNHEY and SMNVEV (reference sequence). This CDR3 comprises 20 residues. CDR3 in amino acids: CASSLRGGGRASGRVDTQYF. The CDR3 region has the DNA TGTGCCAGCAGTTTAAGGGGCGGGGGCCGGGCTAGCGGGAGGGTAGATACGCAGTATTTT.

The chain links TRBV14 to TRBJ2-1; tentatively, D is TRBD1 (5 bases). The CDR3 length is 16 residues. The V gene lost 1 base and the J gene lost 2 bases, with 12 bases spanning the gap. Germline V gives CDR1 SGHDN, CDR2 FVKESK. CDR3 bases: TGTGCCAGCAGCCAAGCCTACAGGCCTACCTACAATGAGCAGTTCTTC. Translated: CASSQAYRPTYNEQFF.

The CDR3 loop reads CASIGRYSGANVLTF. The CDR3 DNA reads as TGTGCCAGCATCGGACGCTACTCTGGGGCCAACGTCCTGACTTTC. The V and J genes are TRBV28 and TRBJ2-6; D ambiguous. This CDR3 contains 15 residues. Trimming removed 7 bases at V and 0 bases at J, with 10 bases between. CDR1 is MDHEN and CDR2 is SYDVKM in the germline V gene.

The gene calls are TRBV19 and TRBJ1-1, with 8 bases identical to TRBD1. Trimming at V came to 2 bases and at J to 1 base, leaving 6 bases not matched to a gene. The germline V gene has CDR1 LNHDA and CDR2 SQIVND (reference sequence). The CDR3 consists of 16 residues. CDR3 sequence reads: CASSIPWTGRNTEAFF. CDR3 in DNA: TGTGCCAGTAGTATACCGTGGACAGGGCGGAACACTGAAGCTTTCTTT. The full variable domain, completed using reference TRBV19 and TRBJ1-1, is DGGITQSPKYLFRKEGQNVTLSCEQNLNHDAMYWYRQDPGQGLRLIYYSQIVNDFQKGDIAEGYSVSREKKESFPLTVTSAQKNPTAFYLCASSIPWTGRNTEAFFGQGTRLTVV.

The CDR3, as DNA: TGTGCCAGCAGTTTTGCGGTGAACACTGAAGCTTTCTTT. This sequence encodes CASSFAVNTEAFF. The chain is built from TRBV28 and TRBJ1-1; unclear D gene. The CDR3 has 13 amino acids. Germline V lookup: CDR1 MDHEN, CDR2 SYDVKM. The germline V and J ends were trimmed by 3 bases and 0 bases, with 5 bases remaining between them.

V gene TRBV9 combines with J gene TRBJ2-5, with D hard to call. V lost 3 bases, J lost 2 bases, and 11 bases lay in between. This CDR3 region has 14 residues. Germline CDR1 reads SGDLS; CDR2 reads YYNGEE. The CDR3 DNA sequence: TGTGCCAGCAGCGACGACATCGTACAAGAGACCCAGTACTTC. This gives the protein CASSDDIVQETQYF.